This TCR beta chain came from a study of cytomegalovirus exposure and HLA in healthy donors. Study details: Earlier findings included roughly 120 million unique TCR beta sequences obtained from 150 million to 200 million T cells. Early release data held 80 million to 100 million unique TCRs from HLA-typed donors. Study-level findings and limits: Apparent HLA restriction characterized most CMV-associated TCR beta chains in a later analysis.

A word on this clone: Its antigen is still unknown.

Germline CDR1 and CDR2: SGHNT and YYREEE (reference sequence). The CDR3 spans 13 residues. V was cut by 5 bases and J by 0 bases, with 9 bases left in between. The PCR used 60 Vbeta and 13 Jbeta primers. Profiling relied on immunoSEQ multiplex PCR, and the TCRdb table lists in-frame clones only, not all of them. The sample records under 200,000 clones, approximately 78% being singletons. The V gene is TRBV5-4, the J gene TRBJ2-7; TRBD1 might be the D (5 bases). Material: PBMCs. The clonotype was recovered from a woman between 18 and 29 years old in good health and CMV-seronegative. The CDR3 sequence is CASRGPFSYEQYF. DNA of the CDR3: TGTGCCAGCAGGGGGCCTTTCTCCTACGAGCAGTACTTC.